These T cell receptor beta chains were read from a single sample in a study of T-cell memory formation after mild COVID-19. MiXCR, applied by TCRdb to the 5' RACE reads, yields one record per CDR3 protein. The sample holds around 300,000 distinct CDR3 sequences, roughly 13% seen once. The sequencing input was PBMCs or a T cell subset sorted from them (not recorded which). The receptors stem from a man younger than 35 who had mild COVID-19 (a few samples of this study predate the infection). Cell type and time point are not known. Both conserved end residues are part of each CDR3. A D gene is named only where the DNA matches it firmly. Clone size is given for some rows only: seen once, a few or many times, or a class if the clone is expanded.

J,size,D,V,DNA,CDR3
TRBJ2-7,few,.,TRBV7-3,TGTGCCAGCAGCTTATTTCCCGGATACGAGCAGTACTTC,CASSLFPGYEQYF
TRBJ2-1,many,TRBD1,TRBV6-5,TGTGCCAGCAGTTTACTATGGCCCATGGGACAGGGTTACCACAATGAGCAGTTCTTC,CASSLLWPMGQGYHNEQFF
TRBJ1-1,.,.,TRBV9,TGTGCCAGCAGCGCCGACAGGAGAACCCAAGCTTTCTTT,CASSADRRTQAFF
TRBJ1-4,.,.,TRBV14,TGTGCCAGCAGCCAAGATCTGATGACAGCAACTAATGAAAAACTGTTTTTT,CASSQDLMTATNEKLFF
TRBJ1-5,.,.,TRBV6-5,TGTGCCAGCAGTTACTCGACGGGAGCGCCCCAGCATTTT,CASSYSTGAPQHF
TRBJ2-6,few,.,TRBV25-1,TGTGCCAGCAGTGAGGACGGCCTGAACTCTGGGGCCAACGTCCTGACTTTC,CASSEDGLNSGANVLTF
TRBJ2-2,.,TRBD1,TRBV7-9,TGTGCCAGCAGCTTATGGACAGGGAACCGGGAGCTGTTTTTT,CASSLWTGNRELFF
TRBJ1-2,.,.,TRBV20-1,TGCAGTGCTAGCGTGTCGGGTCCAAGAGTAGCTAACTATGGCTACACCTTC,CSASVSGPRVANYGYTF
TRBJ2-1,.,TRBD1,TRBV28,TGTGCCAGCAGTCTCACCGGGACAGGGGGCTACAATGAGCAGTTCTTC,CASSLTGTGGYNEQFF
TRBJ1-4,once,.,TRBV7-2,TGTGCCAGCAGCTTATGGGGCGGGGTTAATGAAAAACTGTTTTTT,CASSLWGGVNEKLFF
TRBJ1-2,.,.,TRBV4-1,TGCGCCAGCAGCCTCCAATACCCAGACATCTATGGCTACACCTTC,CASSLQYPDIYGYTF